The following is a TCR beta chain sequence with its context. Its antigen is currently not known. No base-level quality is on record; no much larger clone is a single base apart. These reads were obtained on an Illumina HiSeq 2500. Quantitative 5'-RACE with molecular barcodes was the method used to prepare the TCR beta libraries. The original methods were these. Disease-linked TCR variants were identified with a new computational method built on a probabilistic model of VDJ rearrangement. Clones were called with MiXCR by TCRdb after fastp trimmed the public reads at Q25, and only in-frame beta chains were retained. Every entry covers one CDR3 protein and lists the most common genes and DNA from its rows. For this entry, the V and J calls and clone size follow TCRdb and not the study's own pipeline. The sample table records roughly 470,000 distinct CDR3 sequences; approximately 26% of these occur just once. 0.89% of the sample is held by the ten biggest clonotypes.

This record belongs to a study of CD8 T cells in ankylosing spondylitis (TCRdb year 2017). For context, the study as a whole: To find TCR variants linked to disease, the study profiled T cell receptor beta repertoires in ankylosing spondylitis patients and healthy donors. The whole study cohort included over 85 healthy donors and 20 to 30 ankylosing spondylitis patients. Peripheral blood samples were taken, and synovial fluid was additionally collected from ankylosing spondylitis patients.

Trimmed from V: 6 bases; trimmed from J: 3 bases; junction bases lacking a gene match: 7. Spanning cysteine to phenylalanine, the CDR3 consists of 14 amino acids. The retained sequence is limited to the CDR3, 42 bases, with the frame set at the first base. The germline V gene (reference sequence) gives CDR1 as DFQATT and CDR2 as SNEGSKA. General conclusions and limits of the study: Blood from ankylosing spondylitis patients appeared to be characterized by a TCR beta motif composed of eight highly homologous amino acid variants. In peripheral blood, the disease-linked clones were found at relatively low frequencies and had a CD8+ phenotype. The disease-linked clones were reported to be significantly enriched in matched synovial fluid samples from ankylosing spondylitis patients. Some motif variants had previously been reported in the synovial fluid and blood of reactive arthritis patients, which suggests shared mechanisms of disease initiation.

This clonotype was sampled from a male donor with ankylosing spondylitis. The chain joins TRBV20-1 to TRBJ2-3; 9 junctional bases match TRBD1. Sequencing was carried out using blood, either unsorted or a sorted T cell fraction (not recorded which). The nucleotide sequence is given as TGCAGTGCGTCCTGGACAGGGGTGACAGATACGCAGTATTTT. This encodes CSASWTGVTDTQYF.